This TCR beta chain stems from a study of T cells in pancreatic ductal adenocarcinoma. No neoadjuvant therapy was given to the selected pancreatic ductal adenocarcinoma patients before their surgery. The length of the CDR3 is 11 residues. V shed 3 bases and J shed 6 bases, with 8 bases lying between them. Germline assignment: CDR1 SQVTM and CDR2 ANQGSEA. Notes on this clone: The antigen remains undetermined.

General observations from the study: Tumor samples had fewer productive templates and approximately 8.8-fold fewer unique clonotypes than blood.

TCRdb's copy holds only in-frame clones and misses some; the assay was immunoSEQ multiplex PCR. The sample shows 97,000 or so clones, about 96% of them seen only once. Sequenced: PBMCs. The sequence was collected from a human donor with pancreatic ductal adenocarcinoma. The genes are TRBV29-1 and TRBJ1-2, with D uncertain. DNA for the CDR3: TGCAGCGTTGAGGAGGTGGATGGCTACACCTTC. Protein product: CSVEEVDGYTF. Full variable domain (missing parts from reference TRBV29-1 and TRBJ1-2): SAVISQKPSRDICQRGTSLTIQCQVDSQVTMMFWYRQQPGQSLTLIATANQGSEATYESGFVIDKFPISRPNLTFSTLTVSNMSPEDSSIYLCSVEEVDGYTFGSGTRLTVV.